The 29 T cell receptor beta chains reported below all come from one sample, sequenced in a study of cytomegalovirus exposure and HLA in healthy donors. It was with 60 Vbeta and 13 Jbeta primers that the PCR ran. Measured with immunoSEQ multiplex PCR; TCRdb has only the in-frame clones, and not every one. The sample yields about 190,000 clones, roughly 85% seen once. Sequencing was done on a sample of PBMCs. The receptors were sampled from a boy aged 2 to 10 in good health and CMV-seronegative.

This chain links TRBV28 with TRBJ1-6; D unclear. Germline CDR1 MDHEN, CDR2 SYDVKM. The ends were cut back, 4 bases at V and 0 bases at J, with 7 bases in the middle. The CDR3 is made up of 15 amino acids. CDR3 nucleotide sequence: TGTGCCAGCAGTTACGGGAGCTCCTATAATTCACCCCTCCACTTT. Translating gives CASSYGSSYNSPLHF.

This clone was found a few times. The CDR3 reads CASSVGQGTYGYTF. CDR3 DNA sequence: TGTGCCAGCAGTGTTGGACAGGGGACCTATGGCTACACCTTC. The rearrangement joins TRBV2 to TRBJ1-2, with 9 bases identical to TRBD1. The ends lost 4 bases at V and 4 bases at J; junction bases unmatched: 4. Germline lookup yields CDR1 SNHLY and CDR2 FYNNEI. The CDR3 covers 14 residues.

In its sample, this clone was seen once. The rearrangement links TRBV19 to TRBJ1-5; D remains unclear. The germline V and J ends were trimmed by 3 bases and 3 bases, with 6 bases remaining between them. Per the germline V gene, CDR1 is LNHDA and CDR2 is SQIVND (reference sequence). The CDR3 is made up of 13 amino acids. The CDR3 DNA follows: TGTGCCAGTAGTATTTCCCTCAATCAGCCCCAGCATTTT. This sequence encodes CASSISLNQPQHF.

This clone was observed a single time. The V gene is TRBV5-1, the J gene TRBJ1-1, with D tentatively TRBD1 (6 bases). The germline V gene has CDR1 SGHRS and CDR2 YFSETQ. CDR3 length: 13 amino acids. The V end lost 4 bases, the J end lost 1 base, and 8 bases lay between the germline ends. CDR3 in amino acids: CASSTGQNTEAFF. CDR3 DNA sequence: TGCGCCAGCAGCACGGGACAGAACACTGAAGCTTTCTTT.

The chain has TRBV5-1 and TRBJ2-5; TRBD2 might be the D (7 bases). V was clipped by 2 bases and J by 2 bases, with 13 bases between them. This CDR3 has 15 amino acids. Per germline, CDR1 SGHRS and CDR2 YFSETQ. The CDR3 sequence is CASSFWEGGQETQYF. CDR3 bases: TGCGCCAGCAGCTTCTGGGAGGGGGGGCAAGAGACCCAGTACTTC.

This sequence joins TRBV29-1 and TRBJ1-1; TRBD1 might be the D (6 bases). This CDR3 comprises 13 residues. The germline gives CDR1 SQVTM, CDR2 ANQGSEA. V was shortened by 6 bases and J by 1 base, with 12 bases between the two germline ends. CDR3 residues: CSVVGQPNTEAFF. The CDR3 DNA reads TGCAGCGTGGTTGGACAGCCGAACACTGAAGCTTTCTTT.

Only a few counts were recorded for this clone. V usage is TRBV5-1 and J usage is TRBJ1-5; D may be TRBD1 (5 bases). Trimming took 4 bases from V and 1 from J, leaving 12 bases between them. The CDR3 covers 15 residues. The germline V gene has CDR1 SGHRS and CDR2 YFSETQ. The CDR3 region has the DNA TGCGCCAGCAGCCACCGGGGGGAGAGCAATCAGCCCCAGCATTTT. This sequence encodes CASSHRGESNQPQHF.

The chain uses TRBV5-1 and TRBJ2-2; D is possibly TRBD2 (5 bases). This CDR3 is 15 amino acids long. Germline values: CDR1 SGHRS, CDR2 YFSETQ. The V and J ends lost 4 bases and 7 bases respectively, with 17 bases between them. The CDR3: CASSPDSAVVGELFF. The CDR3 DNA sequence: TGCGCCAGCAGCCCGGACTCAGCGGTGGTCGGGGAGCTGTTTTTT.

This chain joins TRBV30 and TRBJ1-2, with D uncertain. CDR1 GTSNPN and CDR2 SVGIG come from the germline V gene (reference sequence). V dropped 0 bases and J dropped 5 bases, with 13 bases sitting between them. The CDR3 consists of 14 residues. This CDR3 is CAWSVEGRQYGYTF. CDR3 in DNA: TGTGCCTGGAGTGTGGAGGGAAGACAATATGGCTACACCTTC.

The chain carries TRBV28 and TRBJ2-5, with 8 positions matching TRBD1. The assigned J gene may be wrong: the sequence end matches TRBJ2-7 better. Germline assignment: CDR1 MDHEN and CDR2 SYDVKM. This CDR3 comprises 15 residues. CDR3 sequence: CASSSQSTGANEQYF. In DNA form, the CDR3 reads TGTGCCAGCAGTTCCCAGTCGACAGGGGCGAACGAGCAGTACTTC.

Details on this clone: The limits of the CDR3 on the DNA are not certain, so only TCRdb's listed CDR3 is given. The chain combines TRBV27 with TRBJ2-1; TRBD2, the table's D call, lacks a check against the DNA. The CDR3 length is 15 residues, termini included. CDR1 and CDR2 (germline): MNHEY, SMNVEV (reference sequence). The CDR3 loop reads CASSTSGLVAYEQFF.

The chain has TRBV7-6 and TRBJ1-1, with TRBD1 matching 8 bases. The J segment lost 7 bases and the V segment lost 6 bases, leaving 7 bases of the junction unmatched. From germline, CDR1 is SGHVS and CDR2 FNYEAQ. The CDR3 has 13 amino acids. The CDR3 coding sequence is TGTGCCAGCAGTTCTGGACAGGGCTTTGAAGCTTTCTTT. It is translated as CASSSGQGFEAFF.

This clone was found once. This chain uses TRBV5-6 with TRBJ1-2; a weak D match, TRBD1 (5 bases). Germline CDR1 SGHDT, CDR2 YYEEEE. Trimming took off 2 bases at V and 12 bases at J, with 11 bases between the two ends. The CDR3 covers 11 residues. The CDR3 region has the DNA TGTGCCAGCAGCTTCAGTTTGGGGCACACCTTC. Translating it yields CASSFSLGHTF.

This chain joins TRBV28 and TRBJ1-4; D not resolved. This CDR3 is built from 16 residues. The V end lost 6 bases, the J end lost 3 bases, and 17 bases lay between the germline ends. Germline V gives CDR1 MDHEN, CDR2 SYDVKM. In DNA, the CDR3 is TGTGCCAGCAGCGAAACCGGTCCCCCGGCTAATGAAAAACTGTTTTTT. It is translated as CASSETGPPANEKLFF.

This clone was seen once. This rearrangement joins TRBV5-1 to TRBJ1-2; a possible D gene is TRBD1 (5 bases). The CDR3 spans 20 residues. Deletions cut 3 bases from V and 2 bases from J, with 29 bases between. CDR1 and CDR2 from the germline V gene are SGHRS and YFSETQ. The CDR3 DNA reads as TGCGCCAGCAGCTGGGAGGCAGGGTTTGTGCAGGTGGGTCAGAACTATGGCTACACCTTC. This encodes CASSWEAGFVQVGQNYGYTF.

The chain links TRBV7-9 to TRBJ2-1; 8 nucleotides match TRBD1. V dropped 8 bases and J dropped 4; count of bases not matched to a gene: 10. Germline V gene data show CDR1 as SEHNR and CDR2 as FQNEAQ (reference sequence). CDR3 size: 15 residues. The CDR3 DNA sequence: TGTGCCAGCTCCCCAGGGGGCGGGACTTACAATGAGCAGTTCTTC. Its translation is CASSPGGGTYNEQFF.

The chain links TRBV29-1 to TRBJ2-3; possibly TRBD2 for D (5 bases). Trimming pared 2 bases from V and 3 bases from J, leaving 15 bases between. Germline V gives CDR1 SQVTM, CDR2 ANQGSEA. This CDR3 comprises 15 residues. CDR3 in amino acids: CSVEKGWRRTDTQYF. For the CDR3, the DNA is TGCAGCGTTGAAAAGGGCTGGCGGAGGACAGATACGCAGTATTTT.

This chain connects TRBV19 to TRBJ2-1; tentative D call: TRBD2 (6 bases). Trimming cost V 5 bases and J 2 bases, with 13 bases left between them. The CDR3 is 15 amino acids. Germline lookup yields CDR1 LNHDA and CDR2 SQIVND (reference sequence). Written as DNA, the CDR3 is TGTGCCAGTAGTGCTACTAGCCGACCCTACAATGAGCAGTTCTTC. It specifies CASSATSRPYNEQFF.

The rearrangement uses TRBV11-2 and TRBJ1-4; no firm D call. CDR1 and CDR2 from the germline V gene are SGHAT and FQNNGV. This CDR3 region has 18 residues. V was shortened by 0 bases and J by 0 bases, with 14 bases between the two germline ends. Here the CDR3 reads CASSLEARLLATNEKLFF. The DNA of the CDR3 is TGTGCCAGCAGCTTAGAGGCCCGACTCCTTGCAACTAATGAAAAACTGTTTTTT. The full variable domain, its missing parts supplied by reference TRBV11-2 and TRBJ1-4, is EAGVAQSPRYKIIEKRQSVAFWCNPISGHATLYWYQQILGQGPKLLIQFQNNGVVDDSQLPKDRFSAERLKGVDSTLKIQPAKLEDSAVYLCASSLEARLLATNEKLFFGSGTQLSVL.

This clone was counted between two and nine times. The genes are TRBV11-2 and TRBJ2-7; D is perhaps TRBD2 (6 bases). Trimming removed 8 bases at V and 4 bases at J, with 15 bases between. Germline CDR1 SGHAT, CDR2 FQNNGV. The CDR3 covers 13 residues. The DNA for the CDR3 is TGTGCCAGCCGCCGCTCGGGGGAGTACGAGCAGTACTTC. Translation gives CASRRSGEYEQYF.

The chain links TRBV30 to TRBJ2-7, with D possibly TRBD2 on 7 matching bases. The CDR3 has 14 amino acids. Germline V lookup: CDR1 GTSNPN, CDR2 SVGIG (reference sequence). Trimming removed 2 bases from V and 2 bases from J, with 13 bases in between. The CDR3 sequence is CAWSSGGGPYEQYV. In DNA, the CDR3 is TGTGCCTGGAGTTCGGGCGGGGGCCCCTACGAGCAGTACGTC.

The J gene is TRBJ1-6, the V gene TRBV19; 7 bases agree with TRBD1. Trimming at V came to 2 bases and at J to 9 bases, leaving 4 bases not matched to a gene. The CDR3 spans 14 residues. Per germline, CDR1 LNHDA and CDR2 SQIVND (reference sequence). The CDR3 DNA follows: TGTGCCAGTAGTATAAGAGACAGGGCTTCACCCCTCCACTTT. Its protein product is CASSIRDRASPLHF.

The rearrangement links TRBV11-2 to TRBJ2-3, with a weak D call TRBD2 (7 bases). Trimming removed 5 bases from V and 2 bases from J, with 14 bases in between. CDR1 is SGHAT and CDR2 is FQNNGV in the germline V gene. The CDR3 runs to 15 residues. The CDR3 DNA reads TGTGCCAGCAGCCGGGGGGCGGGGTTCACAGATACGCAGTATTTT. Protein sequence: CASSRGAGFTDTQYF. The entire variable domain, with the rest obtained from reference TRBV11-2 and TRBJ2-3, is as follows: EAGVAQSPRYKIIEKRQSVAFWCNPISGHATLYWYQQILGQGPKLLIQFQNNGVVDDSQLPKDRFSAERLKGVDSTLKIQPAKLEDSAVYLCASSRGAGFTDTQYFGPGTRLTVL.

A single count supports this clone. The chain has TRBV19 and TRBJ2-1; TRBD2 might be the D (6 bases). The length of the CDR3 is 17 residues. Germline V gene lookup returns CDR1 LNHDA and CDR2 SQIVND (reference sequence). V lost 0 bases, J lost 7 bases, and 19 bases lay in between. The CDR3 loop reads CASSIDASGRPENEQFF. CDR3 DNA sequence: TGTGCCAGTAGTATAGACGCAAGCGGGCGACCGGAGAATGAGCAGTTCTTC.

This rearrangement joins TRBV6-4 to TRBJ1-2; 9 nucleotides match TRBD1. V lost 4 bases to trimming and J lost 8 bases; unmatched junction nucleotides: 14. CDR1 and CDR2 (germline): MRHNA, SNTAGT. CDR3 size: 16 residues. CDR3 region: CASSVSGTGTLRGYTF. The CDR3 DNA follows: TGTGCCAGCAGTGTCTCCGGGACAGGGACGTTACGCGGCTACACCTTC.

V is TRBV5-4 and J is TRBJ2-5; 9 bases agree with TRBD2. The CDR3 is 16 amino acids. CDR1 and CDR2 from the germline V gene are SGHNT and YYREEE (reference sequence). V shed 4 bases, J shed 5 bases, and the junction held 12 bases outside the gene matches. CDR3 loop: CASSTGRAGGAETQYF. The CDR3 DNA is TGTGCCAGCAGCACCGGGCGGGCGGGAGGGGCCGAGACCCAGTACTTC.

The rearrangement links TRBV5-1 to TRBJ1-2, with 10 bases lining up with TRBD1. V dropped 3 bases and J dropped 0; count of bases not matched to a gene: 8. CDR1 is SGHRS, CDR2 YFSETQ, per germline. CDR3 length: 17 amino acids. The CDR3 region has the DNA TGCGCCAGCAGCTCCCGGACAGGGGGGGAAGCTAACTATGGCTACACCTTC. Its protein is CASSSRTGGEANYGYTF. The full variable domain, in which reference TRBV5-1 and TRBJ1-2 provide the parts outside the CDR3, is KAGVTQTPRYLIKTRGQQVTLSCSPISGHRSVSWYQQTPGQGLQFLFEYFSETQRNKGNFPGRFSGRQFSNSRSEMNVSTLELGDSALYLCASSSRTGGEANYGYTFGSGTRLTVV.

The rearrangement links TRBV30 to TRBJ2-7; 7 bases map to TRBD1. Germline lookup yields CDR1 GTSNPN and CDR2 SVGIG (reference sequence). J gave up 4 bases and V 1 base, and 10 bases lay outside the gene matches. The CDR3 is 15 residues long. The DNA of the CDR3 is TGTGCCTGGAGTGCAGGGGGATGGAAGGTATACGAGCAGTACTTC. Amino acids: CAWSAGGWKVYEQYF.

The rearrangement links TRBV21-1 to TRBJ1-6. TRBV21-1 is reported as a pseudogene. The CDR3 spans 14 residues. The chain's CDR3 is CASSKNRRDSPLHF. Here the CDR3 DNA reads TGTGCCAGCAGCAAAAACAGGAGGGATTCACCCCTCCACTTT.